These T cell receptor beta chains were read from a single sample in a study of T cells in Graves' hyperthyroidism and ophthalmopathy. In TCRdb, the multiplex PCR reads were re-called with MiXCR into one record per CDR3 protein. The sample lists roughly 640,000 distinct CDR3 sequences, roughly a sixth occurring once. The sequenced sample was blood. Receptor source: a woman aged 40 to 55 with Graves' ophthalmopathy. Each CDR3 is given with its conserved first and last residue. D genes are given only for firm matches.

v_call	d_call	cdr3_length	j_call	cdr3_aa
TRBV19	TRBD1	14	TRBJ1-5	CASSRGQGYQPQHF
TRBV12-3/TRBV12-4	TRBD1	14	TRBJ2-7	CASSQGTGEYEQYF
TRBV10-3	TRBD1	15	TRBJ2-7	CAISTGTGSSYEQYF
TRBV2	TRBD1	14	TRBJ1-1	CASRPGQGVSEAFF
TRBV5-1	-	15	TRBJ2-5	CASSLIPGLQETQYF
TRBV19	-	15	TRBJ1-3	CASSMPIPTGNTIYF
TRBV30	-	18	TRBJ2-1	CAWSEVALGRRAHNEQFF
TRBV6-1	TRBD2	18	TRBJ2-2	CASSSRTSGIANTGELFF
TRBV27	-	15	TRBJ2-1	CASSLGDLPRNEQFF
TRBV10-3	-	12	TRBJ1-2	CAILRTDYGYTF
TRBV6-1	-	13	TRBJ1-4	CASSPNWAEKLFF
TRBV19	-	13	TRBJ1-2	CASSTTRVDGYTF
TRBV6-6	-	17	TRBJ2-6	CASSYHPLSSGANVLTF
TRBV6-1	-	14	TRBJ1-3	CASSAGNAGNTIYF
TRBV9	-	16	TRBJ2-6	CASSPYYGSGANVLTF
TRBV28	-	15	TRBJ2-6	CASRKQGSGANVLTF